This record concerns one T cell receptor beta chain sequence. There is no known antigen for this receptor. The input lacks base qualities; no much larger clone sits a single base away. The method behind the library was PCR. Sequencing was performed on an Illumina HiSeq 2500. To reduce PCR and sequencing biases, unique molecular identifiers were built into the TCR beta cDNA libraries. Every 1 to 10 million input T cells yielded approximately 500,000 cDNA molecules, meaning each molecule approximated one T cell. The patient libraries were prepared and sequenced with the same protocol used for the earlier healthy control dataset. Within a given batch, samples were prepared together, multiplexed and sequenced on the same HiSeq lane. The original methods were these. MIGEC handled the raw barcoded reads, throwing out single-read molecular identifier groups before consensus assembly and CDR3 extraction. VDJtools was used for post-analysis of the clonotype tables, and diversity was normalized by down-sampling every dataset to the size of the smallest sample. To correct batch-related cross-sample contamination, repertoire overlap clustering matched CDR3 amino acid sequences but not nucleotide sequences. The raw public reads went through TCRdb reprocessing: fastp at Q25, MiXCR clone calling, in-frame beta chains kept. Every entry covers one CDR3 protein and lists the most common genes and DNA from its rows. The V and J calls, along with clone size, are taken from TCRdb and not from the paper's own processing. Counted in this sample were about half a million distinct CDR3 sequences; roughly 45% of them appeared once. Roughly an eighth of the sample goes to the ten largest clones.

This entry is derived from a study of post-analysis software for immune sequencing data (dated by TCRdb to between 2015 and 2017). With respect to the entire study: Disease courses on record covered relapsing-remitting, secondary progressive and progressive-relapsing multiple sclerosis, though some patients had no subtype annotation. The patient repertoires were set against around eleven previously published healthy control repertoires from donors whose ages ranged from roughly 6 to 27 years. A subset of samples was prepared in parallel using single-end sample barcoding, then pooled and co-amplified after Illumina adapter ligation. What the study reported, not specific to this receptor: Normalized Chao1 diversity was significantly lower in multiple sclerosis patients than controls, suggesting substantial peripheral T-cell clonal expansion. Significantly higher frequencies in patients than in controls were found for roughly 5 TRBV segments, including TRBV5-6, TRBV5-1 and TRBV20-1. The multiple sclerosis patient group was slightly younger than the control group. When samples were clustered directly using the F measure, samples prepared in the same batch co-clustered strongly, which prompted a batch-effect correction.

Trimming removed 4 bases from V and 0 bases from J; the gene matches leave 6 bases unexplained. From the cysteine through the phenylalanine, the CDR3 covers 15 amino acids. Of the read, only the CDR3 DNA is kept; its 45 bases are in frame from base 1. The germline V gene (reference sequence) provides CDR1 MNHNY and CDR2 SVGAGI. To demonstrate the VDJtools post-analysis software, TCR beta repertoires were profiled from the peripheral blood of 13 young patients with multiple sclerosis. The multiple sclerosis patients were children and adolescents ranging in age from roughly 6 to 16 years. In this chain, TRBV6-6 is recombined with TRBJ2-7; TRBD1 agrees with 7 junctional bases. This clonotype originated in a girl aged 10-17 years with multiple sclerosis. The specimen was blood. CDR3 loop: CASSSPGQNSYEQYF. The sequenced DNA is TGTGCCAGCAGTTCCCCGGGACAGAACTCCTACGAGCAGTACTTC.